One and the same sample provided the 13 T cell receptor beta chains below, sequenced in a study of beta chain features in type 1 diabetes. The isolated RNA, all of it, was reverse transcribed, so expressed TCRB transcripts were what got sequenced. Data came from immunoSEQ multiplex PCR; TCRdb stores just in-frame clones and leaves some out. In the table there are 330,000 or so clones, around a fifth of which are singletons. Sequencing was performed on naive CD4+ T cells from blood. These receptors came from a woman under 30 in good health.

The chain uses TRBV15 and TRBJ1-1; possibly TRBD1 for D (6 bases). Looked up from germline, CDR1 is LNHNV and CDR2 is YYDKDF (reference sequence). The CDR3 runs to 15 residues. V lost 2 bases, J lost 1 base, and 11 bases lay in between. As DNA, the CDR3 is TGTGCCACCAGCAGACCCGAAGGGGGGAACACTGAAGCTTTCTTT. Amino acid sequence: CATSRPEGGNTEAFF.

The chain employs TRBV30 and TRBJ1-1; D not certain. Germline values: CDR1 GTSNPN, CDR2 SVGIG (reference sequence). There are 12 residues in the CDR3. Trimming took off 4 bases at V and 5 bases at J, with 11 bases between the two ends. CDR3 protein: CAWIPGLTEAFF. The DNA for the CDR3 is TGTGCCTGGATACCAGGTTTAACTGAAGCTTTCTTT.

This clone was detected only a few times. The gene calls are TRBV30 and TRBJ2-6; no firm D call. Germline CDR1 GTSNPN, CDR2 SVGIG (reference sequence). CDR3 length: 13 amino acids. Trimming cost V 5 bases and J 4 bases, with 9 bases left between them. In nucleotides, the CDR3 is TGTGCCTGGCGACAACCCGGGGCCAACGTCCTGACTTTC. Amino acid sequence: CAWRQPGANVLTF.

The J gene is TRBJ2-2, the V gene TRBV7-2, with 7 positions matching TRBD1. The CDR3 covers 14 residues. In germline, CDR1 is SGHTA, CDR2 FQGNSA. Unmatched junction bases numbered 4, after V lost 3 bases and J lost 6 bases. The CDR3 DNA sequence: TGTGCCAGCAGCTTCAGACAGGGATCCGGGGAGCTGTTTTTT. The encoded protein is CASSFRQGSGELFF.

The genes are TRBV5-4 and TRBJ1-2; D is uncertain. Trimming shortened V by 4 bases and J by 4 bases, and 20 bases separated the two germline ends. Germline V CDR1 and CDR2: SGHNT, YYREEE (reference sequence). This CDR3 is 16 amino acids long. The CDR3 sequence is CASSIGSGQVGYGYTF. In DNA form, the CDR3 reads TGTGCCAGCAGCATCGGGAGCGGGCAAGTAGGCTATGGCTACACCTTC.

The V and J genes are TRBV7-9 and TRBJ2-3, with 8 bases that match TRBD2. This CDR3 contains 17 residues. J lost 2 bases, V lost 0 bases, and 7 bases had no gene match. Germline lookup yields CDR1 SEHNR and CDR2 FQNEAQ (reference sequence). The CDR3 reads CASSLAASGRTTDTQYF. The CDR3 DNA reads TGTGCCAGCAGCTTAGCTGCGAGCGGGAGAACCACAGATACGCAGTATTTT. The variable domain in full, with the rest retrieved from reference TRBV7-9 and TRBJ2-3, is DTGVSQNPRHKITKRGQNVTFRCDPISEHNRLYWYRQTLGQGPEFLTYFQNEAQLEKSRLLSDRFSAERPKGSFSTLEIQRTEQGDSAMYLCASSLAASGRTTDTQYFGPGTRLTVL.

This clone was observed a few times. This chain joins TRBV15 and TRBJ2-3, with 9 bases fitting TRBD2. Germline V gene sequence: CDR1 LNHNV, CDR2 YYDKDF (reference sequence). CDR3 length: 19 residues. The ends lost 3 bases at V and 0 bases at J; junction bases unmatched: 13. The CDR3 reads CATSSVPTSGLASTDTQYF. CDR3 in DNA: TGTGCCACCAGCAGCGTCCCGACTAGCGGTCTCGCTAGCACAGATACGCAGTATTTT.

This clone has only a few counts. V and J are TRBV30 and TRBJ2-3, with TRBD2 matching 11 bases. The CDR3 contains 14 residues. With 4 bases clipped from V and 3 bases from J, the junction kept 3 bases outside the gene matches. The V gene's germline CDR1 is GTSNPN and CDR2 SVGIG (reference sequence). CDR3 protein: CAWKLAGATDTQYF. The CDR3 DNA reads TGTGCCTGGAAACTAGCGGGAGCAACAGATACGCAGTATTTT. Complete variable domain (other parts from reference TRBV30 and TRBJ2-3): SQTIHQWPATLVQPVGSPLSLECTVEGTSNPNLYWYRQAAGRGLQLLFYSVGIGQISSEVPQNLSASRPQDRQFILSSKKLLLSDSGFYLCAWKLAGATDTQYFGPGTRLTVL.

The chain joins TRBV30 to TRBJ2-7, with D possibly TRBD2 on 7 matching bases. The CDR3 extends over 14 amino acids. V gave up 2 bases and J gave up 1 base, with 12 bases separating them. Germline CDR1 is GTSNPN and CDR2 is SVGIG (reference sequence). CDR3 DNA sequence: TGTGCCTGGAGTAGGCGGGGGCCGTCCTACGAGCAGTACTTC. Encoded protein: CAWSRRGPSYEQYF.

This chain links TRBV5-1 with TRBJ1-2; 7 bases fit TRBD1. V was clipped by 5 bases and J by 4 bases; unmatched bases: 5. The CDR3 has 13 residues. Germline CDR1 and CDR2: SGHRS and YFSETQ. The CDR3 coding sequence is TGCGCCAGCAGTACAGGGGTAGGCTATGGCTACACCTTC. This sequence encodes CASSTGVGYGYTF.

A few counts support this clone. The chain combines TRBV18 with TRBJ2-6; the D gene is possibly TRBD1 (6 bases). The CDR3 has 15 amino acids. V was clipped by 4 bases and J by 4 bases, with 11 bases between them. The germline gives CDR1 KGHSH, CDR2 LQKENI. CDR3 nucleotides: TGTGCCAGCTCACGAGACAGGACCGGGGCCAACGTCCTGACTTTC. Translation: CASSRDRTGANVLTF.

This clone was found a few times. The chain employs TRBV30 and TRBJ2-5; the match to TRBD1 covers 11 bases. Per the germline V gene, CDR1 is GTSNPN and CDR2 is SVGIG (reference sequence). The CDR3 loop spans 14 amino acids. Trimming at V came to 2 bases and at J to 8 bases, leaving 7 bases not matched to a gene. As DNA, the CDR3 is TGTGCCTGGAGTTCCGGGACAGGGGGAATAACCCAGTACTTC. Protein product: CAWSSGTGGITQYF.

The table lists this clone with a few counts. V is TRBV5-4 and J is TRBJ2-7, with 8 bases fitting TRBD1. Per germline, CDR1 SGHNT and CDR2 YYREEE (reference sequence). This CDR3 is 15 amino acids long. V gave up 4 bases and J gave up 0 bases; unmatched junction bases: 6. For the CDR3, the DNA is TGTGCCAGCAGCGGCGACAGGGGCAGCTCCTACGAGCAGTACTTC. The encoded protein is CASSGDRGSSYEQYF.